Below, one T cell receptor (beta chain) is given with its context. Original analysis: With immunoSEQ giving junction-only sequences and no quality scores, filtering differed. Data came from immunoSEQ multiplex PCR; TCRdb stores just in-frame clones and leaves some out. V, J and clone size reflect that table, while D and trimming were determined from the DNA. The table includes some 790,000 clones, just under 75% detected once. The source of the sample is a study of shared clonotypes between healthy human individuals. CDR1 LNHNV and CDR2 YYDKDF come from the germline V gene (reference sequence). V lost 5 bases, J lost 4 bases, and 17 bases lay in between. CDR3 length: 15 amino acids.

This clonotype was obtained from a woman between 25 and 40 years old in good health. Material: memory CD4+ T cells sorted from blood. Subset here: CD45RA-negative fraction. This chain uses TRBV15 with TRBJ1-1; D remains ambiguous. DNA for the CDR3: TGTGCCACCAGCGGTCTGAAGGGTATGAGCACTGAAGCTTTCTTT. Translated: CATSGLKGMSTEAFF.